This section outlines one T cell receptor (beta chain) sequence together with its context. Trimming cost V 2 bases and J 8 bases, with 18 bases left between them. The CDR3 loop spans 15 amino acids. Per the germline V gene, CDR1 is MNHEY and CDR2 is SMNVEV (reference sequence). The data are from a study of PD-1 blockade in classical Hodgkin lymphoma. Each patient experienced a relapse that followed autologous stem cell transplantation, and brentuximab vedotin exposure varied. TCRdb keeps only in-frame clones here, not all; method: immunoSEQ multiplex PCR. Counted here are fewer than 90,000 clones, about 92% occurring once; the ten biggest clones make up roughly 8%.

This chain joins TRBV27 and TRBJ1-2; D might be TRBD1 (6 bases). This material consisted of peripheral blood mononuclear cells (PBMCs), taken at baseline. The TCR sequence derives from a human donor with classical Hodgkin lymphoma. CDR3 nucleotides: TGTGCCAGCAGTTTAGGACAGCCTTTTTTATGGGGCTACACCTTC. Its translation is CASSLGQPFLWGYTF.